This T cell receptor beta chain was sequenced for a study of type 1 and type 2 diabetes patients. Study in general: Magnetic bead positive selection isolated CD4+ or CD8+ T cells from PBMCs. Study results and limitations: Type 1 diabetes repertoires were significantly less diverse than type 2 diabetes ones.

This clonotype was seen more than once but under ten times. Its antigen is not known. Genomic DNA was the PCR template. The TCR beta CDR3 region was amplified using 30 forward and 13 reverse primers. TCRdb used MiXCR to reprocess the multiplex PCR reads, holding one entry per CDR3 protein. The profile covers 270,000 or so distinct CDR3 sequences, with 47% appearing a single time and roughly 13% taken by the ten largest. The CDR3 spans 20 residues. Germline V gives CDR1 SGHTA, CDR2 FQGTGA. V was cut by 5 bases and J by 6 bases, with 31 bases left in between. The specimen sequenced was peripheral blood mononuclear cells (PBMCs). This rearrangement joins TRBV7-3 to TRBJ1-4; D is perhaps TRBD1 (5 bases). This sequence was found in a man in his late teens or twenties with type 2 diabetes. CDR3 nucleotide sequence: TGTGCCAGCAGCCATACACCATTATTGCCGAGCAGGGTAGGCTATGAAAAACTGTTTTTT. This encodes CASSHTPLLPSRVGYEKLFF.